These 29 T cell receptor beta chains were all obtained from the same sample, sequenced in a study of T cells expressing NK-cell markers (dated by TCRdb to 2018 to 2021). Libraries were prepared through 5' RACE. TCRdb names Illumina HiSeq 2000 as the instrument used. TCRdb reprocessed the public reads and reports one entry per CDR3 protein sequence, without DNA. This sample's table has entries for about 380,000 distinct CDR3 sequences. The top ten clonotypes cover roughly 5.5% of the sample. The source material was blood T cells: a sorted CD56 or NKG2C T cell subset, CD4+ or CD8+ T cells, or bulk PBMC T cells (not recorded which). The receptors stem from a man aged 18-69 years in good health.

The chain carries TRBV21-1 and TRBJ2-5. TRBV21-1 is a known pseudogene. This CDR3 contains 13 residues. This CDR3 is CASSKGSEETQYF.

The CDR3 is CSANRRLAGGSQFF. The chain carries TRBV20-1 and TRBJ2-1; the TCRdb D gene call, TRBD2, has no DNA to confirm it. Germline CDR1 DFQATT, CDR2 SNEGSKA (reference sequence). This CDR3 contains 14 residues.

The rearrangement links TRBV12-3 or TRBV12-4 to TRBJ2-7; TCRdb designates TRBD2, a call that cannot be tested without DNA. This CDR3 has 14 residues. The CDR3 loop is CASSRTGRSYEQYF.

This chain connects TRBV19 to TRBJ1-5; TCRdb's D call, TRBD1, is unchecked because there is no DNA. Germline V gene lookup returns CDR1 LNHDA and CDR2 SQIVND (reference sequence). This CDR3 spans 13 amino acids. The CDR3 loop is CASNPLGAQPQHF.

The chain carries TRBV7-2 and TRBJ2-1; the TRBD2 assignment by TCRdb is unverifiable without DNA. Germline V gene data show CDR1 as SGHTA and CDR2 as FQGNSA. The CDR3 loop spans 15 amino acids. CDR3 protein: CASSLKAGLGDEQFF. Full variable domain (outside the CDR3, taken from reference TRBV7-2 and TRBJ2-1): GAGVSQSPSNKVTEKGKDVELRCDPISGHTALYWYRQSLGQGLEFLIYFQGNSAPDKSGLPSDRFSAERTGGSVSTLTIQRTQQEDSAVYLCASSLKAGLGDEQFFGPGTRLTVL.

CDR3 loop: CASSLMASGVVDEQFF. The rearrangement joins TRBV7-3 to TRBJ2-1; TCRdb indicates TRBD2, and absent DNA this call remains unverified. The CDR3 consists of 16 residues. Germline-derived CDR1 and CDR2 are SGHTA and FQGTGA. The full variable domain, in which reference TRBV7-3 and TRBJ2-1 provide the parts outside the CDR3, is GAGVSQTPSNKVTEKGKYVELRCDPISGHTALYWYRQSLGQGPEFLIYFQGTGAADDSGLPNDRFFAVRPEGSVSTLKIQRTERGDSAVYLCASSLMASGVVDEQFFGPGTRLTVL.

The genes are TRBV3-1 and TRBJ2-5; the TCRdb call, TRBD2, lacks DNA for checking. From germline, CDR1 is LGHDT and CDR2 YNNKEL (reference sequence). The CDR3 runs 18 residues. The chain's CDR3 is CASSQGALAGGLQETQYF.

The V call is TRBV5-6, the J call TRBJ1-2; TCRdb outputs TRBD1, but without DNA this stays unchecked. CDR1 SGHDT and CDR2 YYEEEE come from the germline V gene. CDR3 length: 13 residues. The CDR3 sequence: CASSLTGIYGYTF.

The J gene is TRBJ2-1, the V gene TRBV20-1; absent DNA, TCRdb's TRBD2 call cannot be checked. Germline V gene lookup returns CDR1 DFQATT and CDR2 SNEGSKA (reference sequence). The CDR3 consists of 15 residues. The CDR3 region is CSAHPSGRSYNEQFF.

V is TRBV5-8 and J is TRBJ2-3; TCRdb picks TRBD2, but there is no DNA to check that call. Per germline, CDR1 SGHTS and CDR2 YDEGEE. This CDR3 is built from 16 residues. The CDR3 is CASSLAGTSLPDTQYF.

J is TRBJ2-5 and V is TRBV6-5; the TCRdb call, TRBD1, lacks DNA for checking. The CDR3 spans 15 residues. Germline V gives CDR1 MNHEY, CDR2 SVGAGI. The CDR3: CASSYRGHLQETQYF.

The CDR3 loop reads CASSLWGPNEQYF. V gene TRBV7-2 combines with J gene TRBJ2-7. The CDR3 extends over 13 amino acids. CDR1 SGHTA and CDR2 FQGNSA come from the germline V gene.

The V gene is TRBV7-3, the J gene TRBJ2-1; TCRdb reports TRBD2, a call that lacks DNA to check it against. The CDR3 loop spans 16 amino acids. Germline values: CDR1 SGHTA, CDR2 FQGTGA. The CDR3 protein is CASSSHRRAGINEQFF.

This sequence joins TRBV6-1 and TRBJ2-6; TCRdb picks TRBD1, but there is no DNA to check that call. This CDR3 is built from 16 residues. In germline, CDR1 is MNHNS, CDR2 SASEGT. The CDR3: CASHRGTLSGANVLTF.

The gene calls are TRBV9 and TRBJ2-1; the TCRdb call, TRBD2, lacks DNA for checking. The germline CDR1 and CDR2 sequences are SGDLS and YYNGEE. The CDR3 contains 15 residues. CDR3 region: CASSVAASALNEQFF.

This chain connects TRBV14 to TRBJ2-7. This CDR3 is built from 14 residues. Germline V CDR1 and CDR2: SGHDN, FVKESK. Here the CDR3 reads CASPQATYPYEQYF.

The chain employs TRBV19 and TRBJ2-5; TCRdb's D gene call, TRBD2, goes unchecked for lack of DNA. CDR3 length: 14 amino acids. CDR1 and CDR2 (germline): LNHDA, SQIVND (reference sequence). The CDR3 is CASSPVRAQETQYF.

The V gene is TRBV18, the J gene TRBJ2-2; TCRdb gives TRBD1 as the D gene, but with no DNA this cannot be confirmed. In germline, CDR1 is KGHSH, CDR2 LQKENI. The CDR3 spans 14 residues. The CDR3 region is CASSSRGPTGELFF.

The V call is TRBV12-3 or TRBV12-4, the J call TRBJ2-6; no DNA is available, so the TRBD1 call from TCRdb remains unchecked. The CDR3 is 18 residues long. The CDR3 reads CASSLALGGGTGANVLTF.

The CDR3 spells CAISLAGGAYEQYF. This chain connects TRBV10-3 to TRBJ2-7; TCRdb selects TRBD2, and the lack of DNA leaves this call unchecked. CDR3 length: 14 amino acids. Germline V CDR1 and CDR2: ENHRY, SYGVKD.

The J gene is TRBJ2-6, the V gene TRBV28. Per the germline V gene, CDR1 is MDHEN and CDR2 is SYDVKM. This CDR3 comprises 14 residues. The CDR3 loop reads CASREGPGANVLTF.

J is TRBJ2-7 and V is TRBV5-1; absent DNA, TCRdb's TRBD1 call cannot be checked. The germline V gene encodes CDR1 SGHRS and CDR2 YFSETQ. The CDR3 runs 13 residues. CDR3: CASSSDLTGEAYF.

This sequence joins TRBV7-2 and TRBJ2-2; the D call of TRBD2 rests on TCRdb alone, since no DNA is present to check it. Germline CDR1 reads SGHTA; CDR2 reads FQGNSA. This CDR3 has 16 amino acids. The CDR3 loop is CASSLVGLAGTGELFF.

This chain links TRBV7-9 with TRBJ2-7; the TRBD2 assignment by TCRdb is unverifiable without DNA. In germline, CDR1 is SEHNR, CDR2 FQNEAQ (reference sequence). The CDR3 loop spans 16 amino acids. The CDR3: CASSLVGQTVGEEQYF.

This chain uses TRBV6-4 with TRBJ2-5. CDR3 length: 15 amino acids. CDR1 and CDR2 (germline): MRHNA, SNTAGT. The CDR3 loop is CASSDSERDQETQYF.

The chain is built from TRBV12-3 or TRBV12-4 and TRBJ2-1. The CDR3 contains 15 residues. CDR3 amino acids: CASSHPKGIYNEQFF.

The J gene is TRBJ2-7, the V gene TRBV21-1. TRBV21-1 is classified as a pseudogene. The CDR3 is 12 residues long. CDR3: CASSKARYEQYF.

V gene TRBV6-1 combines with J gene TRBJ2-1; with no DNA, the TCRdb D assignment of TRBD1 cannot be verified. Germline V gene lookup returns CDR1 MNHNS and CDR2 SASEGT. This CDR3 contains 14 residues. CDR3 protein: CASSARGPGNEQFF.

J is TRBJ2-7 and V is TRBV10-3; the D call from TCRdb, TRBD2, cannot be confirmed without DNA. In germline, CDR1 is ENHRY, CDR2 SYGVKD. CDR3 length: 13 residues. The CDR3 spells CATTAGIGYEQYF.